This T cell receptor (beta chain) originates from a study of a mutant IDH1 vaccine in newly diagnosed glioma. As for the study in general: Radiotherapy alone preceded vaccination by 4-6 weeks; alternatively, vaccination started with temozolomide cycles. Among treated patients, about 62% were male and approximately 40% female, and mean age was 40.4 years. Findings of the study overall: Pseudoprogression seemed unrelated to changes in top peripheral T cell clonotypes.

Stated time point: week 35, safety follow-up. The investigators gave 300 ug of mutant IDH1 20-mer peptide in each vaccine dose, together with topical imiquimod. Concerning this clone: Antigen specificity is unknown.

Germline-derived CDR1 and CDR2 are SGHKS and YYEKEE (reference sequence). There are 16 residues in the CDR3. V gave up 3 bases and J gave up 0 bases, with 13 bases separating them. Libraries were prepared by immunoSEQ multiplex PCR; TCRdb keeps only in-frame clonotypes and omits some of them. This table has approximately 41,000 clones, roughly nine tenths appearing once. The chain is built from TRBV5-5 and TRBJ1-3, with a tentative D call TRBD1 (5 bases). Sequenced here: PBMCs, sampled from a glioma patient whose treatment included an IDH1 peptide vaccine. The sequence was obtained from a middle-aged man with glioma. CDR3 bases: TGTGCCAGCAGCTCCCGTCGACAGACCTCTGGAAACACCATATATTTT. Translation: CASSSRRQTSGNTIYF.